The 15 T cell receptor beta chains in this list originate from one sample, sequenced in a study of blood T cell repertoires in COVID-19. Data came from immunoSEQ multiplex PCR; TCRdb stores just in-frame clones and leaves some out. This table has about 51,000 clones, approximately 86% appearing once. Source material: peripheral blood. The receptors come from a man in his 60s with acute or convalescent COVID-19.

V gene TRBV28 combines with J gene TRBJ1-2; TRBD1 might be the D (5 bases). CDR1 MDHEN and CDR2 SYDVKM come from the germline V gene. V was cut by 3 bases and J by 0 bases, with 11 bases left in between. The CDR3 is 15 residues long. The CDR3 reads CASSFPTGANYGYTF. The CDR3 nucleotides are TGTGCCAGCAGTTTCCCGACGGGGGCTAACTATGGCTACACCTTC.

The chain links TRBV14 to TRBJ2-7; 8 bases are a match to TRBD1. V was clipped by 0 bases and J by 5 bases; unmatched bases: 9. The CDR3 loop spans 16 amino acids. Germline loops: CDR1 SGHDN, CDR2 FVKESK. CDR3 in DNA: TGTGCCAGCAGCCAAGAACGGGGGACAGGACCCGACGAGCAGTACTTC. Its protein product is CASSQERGTGPDEQYF.

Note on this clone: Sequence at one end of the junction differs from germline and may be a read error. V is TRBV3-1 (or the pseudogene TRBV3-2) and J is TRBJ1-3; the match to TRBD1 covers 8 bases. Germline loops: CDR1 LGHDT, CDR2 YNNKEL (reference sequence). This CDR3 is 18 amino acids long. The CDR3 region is CANSQLGQGLLSGNTIYF. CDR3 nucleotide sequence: TGTGCCAACAGCCAGCTTGGACAGGGACTTCTCTCTGGAAACACCATATATTTT.

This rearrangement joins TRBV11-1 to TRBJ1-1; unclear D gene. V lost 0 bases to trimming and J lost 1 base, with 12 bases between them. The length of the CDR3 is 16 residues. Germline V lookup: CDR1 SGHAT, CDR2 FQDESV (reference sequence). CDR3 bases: TGTGCCAGCAGCTTAGCCCTATTTCCGGGGAACACTGAAGCTTTCTTT. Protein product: CASSLALFPGNTEAFF.

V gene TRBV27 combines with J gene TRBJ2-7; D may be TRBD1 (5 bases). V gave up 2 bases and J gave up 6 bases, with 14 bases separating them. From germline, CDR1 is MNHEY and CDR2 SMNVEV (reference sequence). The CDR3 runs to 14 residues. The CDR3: CASSLDGPGREQYF. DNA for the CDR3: TGTGCCAGCAGTTTAGATGGACCAGGGCGCGAGCAGTACTTC.

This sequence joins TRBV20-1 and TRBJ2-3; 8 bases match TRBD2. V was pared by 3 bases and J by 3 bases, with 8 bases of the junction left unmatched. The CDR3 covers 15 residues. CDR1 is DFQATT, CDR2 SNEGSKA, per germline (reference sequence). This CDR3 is CSASPHSGGTDTQYF. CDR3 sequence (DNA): TGCAGTGCTAGTCCCCACAGCGGGGGTACAGATACGCAGTATTTT.

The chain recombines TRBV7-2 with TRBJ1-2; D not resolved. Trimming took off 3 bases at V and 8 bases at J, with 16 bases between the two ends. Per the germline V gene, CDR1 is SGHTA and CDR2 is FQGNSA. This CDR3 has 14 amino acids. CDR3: CASSFTRPGGGYTF. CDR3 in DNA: TGTGCCAGCAGCTTCACCCGACCCGGCGGAGGCTACACCTTC. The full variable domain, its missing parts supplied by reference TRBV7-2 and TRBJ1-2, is GAGVSQSPSNKVTEKGKDVELRCDPISGHTALYWYRQSLGQGLEFLIYFQGNSAPDKSGLPSDRFSAERTGGSVSTLTIQRTQQEDSAVYLCASSFTRPGGGYTFGSGTRLTVV.

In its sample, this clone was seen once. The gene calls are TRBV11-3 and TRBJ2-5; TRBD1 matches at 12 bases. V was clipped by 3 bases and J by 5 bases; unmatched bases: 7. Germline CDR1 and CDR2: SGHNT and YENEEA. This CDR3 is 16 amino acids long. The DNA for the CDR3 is TGTGCCAGCAGCTTCCGGGACAGGGGGCATCGGGAGACCCAGTACTTC. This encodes CASSFRDRGHRETQYF.

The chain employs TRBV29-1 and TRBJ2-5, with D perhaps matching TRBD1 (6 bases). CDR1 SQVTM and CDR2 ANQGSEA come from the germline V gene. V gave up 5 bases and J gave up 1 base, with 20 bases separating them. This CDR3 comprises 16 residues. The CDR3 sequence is CSVLLTRDTVQETQYF. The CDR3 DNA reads TGCAGCGTTCTCTTAACCCGGGACACTGTCCAAGAGACCCAGTACTTC.

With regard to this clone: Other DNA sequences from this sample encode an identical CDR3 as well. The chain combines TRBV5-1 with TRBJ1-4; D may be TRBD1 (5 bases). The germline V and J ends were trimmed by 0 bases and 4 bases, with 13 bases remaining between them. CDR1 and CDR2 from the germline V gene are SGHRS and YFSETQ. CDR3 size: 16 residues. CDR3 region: CASSLAGRQGNEKLFF. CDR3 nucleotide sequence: TGCGCCAGCAGCTTGGCCGGGCGGCAGGGTAATGAAAAACTGTTTTTT.

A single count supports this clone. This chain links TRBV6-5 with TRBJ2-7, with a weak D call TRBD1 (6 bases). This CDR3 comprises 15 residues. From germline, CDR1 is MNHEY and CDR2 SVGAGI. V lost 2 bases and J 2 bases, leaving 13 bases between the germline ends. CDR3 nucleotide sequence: TGTGCCAGCAGTTACGAAGGGGACAATCCCTACGAGCAGTACTTC. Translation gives CASSYEGDNPYEQYF.

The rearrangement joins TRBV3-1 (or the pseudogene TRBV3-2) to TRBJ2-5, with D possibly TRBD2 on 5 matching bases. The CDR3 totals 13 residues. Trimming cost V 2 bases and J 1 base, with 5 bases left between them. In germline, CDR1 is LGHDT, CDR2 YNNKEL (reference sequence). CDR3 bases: TGTGCCAGCAGCCAAACTAGCCAAGAGACCCAGTACTTC. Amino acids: CASSQTSQETQYF.

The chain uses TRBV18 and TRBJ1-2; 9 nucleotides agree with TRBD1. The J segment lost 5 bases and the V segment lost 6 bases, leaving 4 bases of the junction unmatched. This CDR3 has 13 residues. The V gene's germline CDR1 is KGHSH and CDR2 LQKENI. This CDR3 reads CASSRDREYGYTF. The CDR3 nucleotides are TGTGCCAGCTCCCGGGACAGGGAATATGGCTACACCTTC.

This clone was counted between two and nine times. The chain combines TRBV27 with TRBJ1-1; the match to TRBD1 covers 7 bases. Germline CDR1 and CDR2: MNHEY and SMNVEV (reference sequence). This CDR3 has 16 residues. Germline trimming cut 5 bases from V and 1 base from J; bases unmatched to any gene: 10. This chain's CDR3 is CASSPGTASRNTEAFF. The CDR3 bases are TGTGCCAGCAGTCCAGGGACAGCATCCCGGAACACTGAAGCTTTCTTT.

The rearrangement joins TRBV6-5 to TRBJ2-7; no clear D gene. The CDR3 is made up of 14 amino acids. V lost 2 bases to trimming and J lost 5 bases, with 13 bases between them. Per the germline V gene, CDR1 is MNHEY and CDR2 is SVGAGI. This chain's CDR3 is CASSYGPVFHEQYF. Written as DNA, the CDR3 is TGTGCCAGCAGTTACGGGCCGGTCTTCCACGAGCAGTACTTC.